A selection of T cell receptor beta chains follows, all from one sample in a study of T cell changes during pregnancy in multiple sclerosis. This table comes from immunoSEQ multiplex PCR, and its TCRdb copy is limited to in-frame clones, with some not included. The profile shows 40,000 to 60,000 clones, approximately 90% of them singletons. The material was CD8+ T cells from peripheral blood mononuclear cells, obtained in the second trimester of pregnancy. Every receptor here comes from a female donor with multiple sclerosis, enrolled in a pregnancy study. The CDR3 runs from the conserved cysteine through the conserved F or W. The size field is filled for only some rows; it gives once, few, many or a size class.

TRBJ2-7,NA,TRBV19,CASSAGTPYEQYF
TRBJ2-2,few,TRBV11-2,CASSIPITNTGELFF
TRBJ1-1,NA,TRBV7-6,CASSALTGGTEAFF
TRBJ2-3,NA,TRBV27,CASGAHLADTQYF
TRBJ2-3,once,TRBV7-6,CASSLGGETDTQYF
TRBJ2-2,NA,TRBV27,CASSSTTGGFTGELFF
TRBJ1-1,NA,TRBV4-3,CASSQDRSNTEAFF
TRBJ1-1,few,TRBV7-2,CASSFRKSRPMNTEAFF
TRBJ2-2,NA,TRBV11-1,CASSFVPGGTGELFF
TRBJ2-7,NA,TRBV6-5,CASSTGLPPEEQYF
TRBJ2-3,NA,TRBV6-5,CASRVAGSSTDTQYF
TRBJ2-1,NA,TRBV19,CASSIDRGAYNEQFF
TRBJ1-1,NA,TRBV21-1,CASSKVRPVGSQNTEAFF
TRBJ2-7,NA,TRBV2,CASSGTSFHEQYF
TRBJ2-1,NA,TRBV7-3,CASSLGGVLDNEQFF
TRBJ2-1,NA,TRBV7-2,CASSAPGFGQFF
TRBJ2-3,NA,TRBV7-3,CASSLNPFLPGGEWGVDTQYF
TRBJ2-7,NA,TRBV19,CASSIGAAYEQYF
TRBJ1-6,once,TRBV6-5,CASSRSQGAGSPLHF
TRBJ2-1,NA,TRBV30,CAWSVERGNEQFF